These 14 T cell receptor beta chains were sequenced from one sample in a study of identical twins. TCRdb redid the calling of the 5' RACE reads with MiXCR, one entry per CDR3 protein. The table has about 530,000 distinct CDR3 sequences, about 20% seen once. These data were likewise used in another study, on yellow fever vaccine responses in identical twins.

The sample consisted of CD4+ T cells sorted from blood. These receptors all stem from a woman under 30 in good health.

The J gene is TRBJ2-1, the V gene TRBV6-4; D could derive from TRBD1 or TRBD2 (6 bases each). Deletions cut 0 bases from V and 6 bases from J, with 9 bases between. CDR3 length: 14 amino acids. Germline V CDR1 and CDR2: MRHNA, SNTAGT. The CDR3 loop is CASSDSGGSNEQFF. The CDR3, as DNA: TGTGCCAGCAGTGACTCAGGGGGGTCCAATGAGCAGTTCTTC.

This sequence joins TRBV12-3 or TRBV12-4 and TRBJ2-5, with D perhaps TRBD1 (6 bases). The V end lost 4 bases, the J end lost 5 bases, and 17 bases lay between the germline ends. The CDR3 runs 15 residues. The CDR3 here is CASSSLNRVGETQYF. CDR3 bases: TGTGCCAGCAGTTCACTGAACAGGGTTGGGGAGACCCAGTACTTC.

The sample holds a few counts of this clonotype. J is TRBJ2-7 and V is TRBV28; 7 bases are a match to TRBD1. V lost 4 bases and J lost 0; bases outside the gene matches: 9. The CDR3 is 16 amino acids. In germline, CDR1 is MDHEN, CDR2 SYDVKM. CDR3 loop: CASSSPGQKFSYEQYF. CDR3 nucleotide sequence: TGTGCCAGCAGTTCACCGGGACAGAAGTTCTCCTACGAGCAGTACTTC.

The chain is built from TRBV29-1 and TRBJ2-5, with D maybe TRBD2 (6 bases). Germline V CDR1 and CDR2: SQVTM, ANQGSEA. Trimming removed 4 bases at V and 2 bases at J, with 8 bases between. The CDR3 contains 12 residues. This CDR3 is CSVGLEQETQYF. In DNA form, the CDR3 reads TGCAGCGTTGGACTAGAACAAGAGACCCAGTACTTC.

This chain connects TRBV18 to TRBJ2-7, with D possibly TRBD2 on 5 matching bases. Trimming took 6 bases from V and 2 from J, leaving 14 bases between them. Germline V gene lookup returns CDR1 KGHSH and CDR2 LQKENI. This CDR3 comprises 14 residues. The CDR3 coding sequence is TGTGCCAGCTCGCTCACCGGGAAAGCCTACGAGCAGTACTTC. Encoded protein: CASSLTGKAYEQYF.

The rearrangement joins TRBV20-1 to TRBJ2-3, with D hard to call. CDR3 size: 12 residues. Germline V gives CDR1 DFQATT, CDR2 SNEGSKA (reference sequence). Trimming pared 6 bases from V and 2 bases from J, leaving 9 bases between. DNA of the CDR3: TGCAGTGCAAATACCTTCACAGATACGCAGTATTTT. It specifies CSANTFTDTQYF.

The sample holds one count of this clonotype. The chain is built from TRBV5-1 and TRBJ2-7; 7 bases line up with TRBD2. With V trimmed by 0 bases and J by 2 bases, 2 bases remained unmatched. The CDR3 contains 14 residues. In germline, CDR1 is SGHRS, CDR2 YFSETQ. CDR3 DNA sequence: TGCGCCAGCAGCTTGGGGGCGGGAGCCTACGAGCAGTACTTC. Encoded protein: CASSLGAGAYEQYF.

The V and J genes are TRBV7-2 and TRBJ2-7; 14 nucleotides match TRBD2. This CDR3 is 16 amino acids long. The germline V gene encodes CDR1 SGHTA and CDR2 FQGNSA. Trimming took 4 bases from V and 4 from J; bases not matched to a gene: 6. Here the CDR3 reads CASSSRTSGRRYEQYF. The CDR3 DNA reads TGTGCCAGCAGCTCCAGGACTAGCGGGAGGAGGTACGAGCAGTACTTC.

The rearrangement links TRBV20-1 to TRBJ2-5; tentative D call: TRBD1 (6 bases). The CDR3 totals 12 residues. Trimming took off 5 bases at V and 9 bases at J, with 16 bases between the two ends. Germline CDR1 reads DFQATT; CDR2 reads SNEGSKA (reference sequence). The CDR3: CSAPGQSMAQYF. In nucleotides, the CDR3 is TGCAGTGCTCCTGGACAGTCCATGGCCCAGTACTTC.

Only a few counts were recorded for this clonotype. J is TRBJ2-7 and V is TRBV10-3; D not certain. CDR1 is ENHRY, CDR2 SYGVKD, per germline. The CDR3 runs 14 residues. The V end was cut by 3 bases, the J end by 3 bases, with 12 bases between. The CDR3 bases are TGTGCCATCAGTGACAGTAAATCAAACTACGAGCAGTACTTC. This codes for CAISDSKSNYEQYF.

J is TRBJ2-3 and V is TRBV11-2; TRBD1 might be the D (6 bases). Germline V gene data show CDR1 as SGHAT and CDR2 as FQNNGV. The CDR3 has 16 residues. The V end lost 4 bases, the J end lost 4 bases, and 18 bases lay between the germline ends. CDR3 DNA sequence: TGTGCCAGCAGCTATCGGGACACACTACGCGCAGATACGCAGTATTTT. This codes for CASSYRDTLRADTQYF.

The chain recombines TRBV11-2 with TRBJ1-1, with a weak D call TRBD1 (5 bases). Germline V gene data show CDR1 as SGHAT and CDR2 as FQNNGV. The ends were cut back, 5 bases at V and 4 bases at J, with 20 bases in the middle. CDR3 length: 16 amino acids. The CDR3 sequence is CASSQPPGGVGTEAFF. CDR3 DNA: TGTGCCAGCAGCCAACCTCCGGGGGGGGTCGGCACTGAAGCTTTCTTT.

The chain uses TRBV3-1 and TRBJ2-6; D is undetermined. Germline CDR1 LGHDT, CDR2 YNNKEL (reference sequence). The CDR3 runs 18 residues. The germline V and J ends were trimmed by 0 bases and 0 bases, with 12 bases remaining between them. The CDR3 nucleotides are TGTGCCAGCAGCCAAGACGGACGCTGGGGCTCTGGGGCCAACGTCCTGACTTTC. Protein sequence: CASSQDGRWGSGANVLTF.

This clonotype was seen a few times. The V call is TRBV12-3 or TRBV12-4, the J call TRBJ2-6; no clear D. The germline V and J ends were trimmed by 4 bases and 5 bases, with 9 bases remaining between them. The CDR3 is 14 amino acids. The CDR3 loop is CASSWKYRANVLTF. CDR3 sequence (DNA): TGTGCCAGCAGTTGGAAATATCGGGCCAACGTCCTGACTTTC.